This T cell receptor (beta chain) comes out of a study of blood T cell repertoires in COVID-19. At the level of the study: Nucleic acid was either cDNA or gDNA, and it came from T cells, B-cell-depleted T cells, or PBMCs.

CDR3 length: 18 amino acids. Losses at the gene ends were 0 bases for V and 6 bases for J; bases not matched to a gene: 9. CDR1 is SGHRS and CDR2 is YFSETQ in the germline V gene. In the original processing: Nucleated cell number was recorded as an estimate derived from reference gene primer amplification. The assay was immunoSEQ multiplex PCR, and TCRdb's table has in-frame clones only and misses some. V, J and clone size reflect that table, while D and trimming were determined from the DNA. The sample yields around 150,000 clones, 81% seen once. The sequencing sample was made of peripheral blood. This receptor was identified in a man aged 60 to 69 with active or convalescent COVID-19. The genes are TRBV5-1 and TRBJ2-1; 13 nucleotides match TRBD2. The CDR3 loop is CASSLVPLGTSGVNEQFF. The CDR3 nucleotides read TGCGCCAGCAGCTTGGTACCCCTCGGGACTAGCGGGGTCAATGAGCAGTTCTTC.